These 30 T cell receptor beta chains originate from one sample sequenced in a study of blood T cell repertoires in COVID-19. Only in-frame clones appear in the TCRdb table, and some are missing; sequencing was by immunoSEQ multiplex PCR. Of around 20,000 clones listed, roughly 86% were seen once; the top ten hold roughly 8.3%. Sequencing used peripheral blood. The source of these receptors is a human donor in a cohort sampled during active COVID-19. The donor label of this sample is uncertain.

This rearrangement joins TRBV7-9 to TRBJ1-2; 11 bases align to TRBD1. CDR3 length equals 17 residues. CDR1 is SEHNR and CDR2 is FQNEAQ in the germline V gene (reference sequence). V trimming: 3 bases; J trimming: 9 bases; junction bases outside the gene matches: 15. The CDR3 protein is CASSFGGTGGMLNRYTF. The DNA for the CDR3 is TGTGCCAGCAGCTTCGGGGGGACAGGGGGAATGCTGAATCGCTACACCTTC.

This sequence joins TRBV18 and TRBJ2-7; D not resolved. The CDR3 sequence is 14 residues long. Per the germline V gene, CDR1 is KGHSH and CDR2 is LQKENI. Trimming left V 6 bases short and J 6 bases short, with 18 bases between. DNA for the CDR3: TGTGCCAGCTCTCCTACTTCGTCGTCGCGCGAGCAGTACTTC. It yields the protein CASSPTSSSREQYF.

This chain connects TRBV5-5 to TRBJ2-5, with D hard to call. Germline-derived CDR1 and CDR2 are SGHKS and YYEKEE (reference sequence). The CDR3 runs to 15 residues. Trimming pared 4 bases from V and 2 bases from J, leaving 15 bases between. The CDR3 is CASSRGDGYQETQYF. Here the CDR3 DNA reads TGTGCCAGCAGCCGCGGCGACGGTTATCAAGAGACCCAGTACTTC. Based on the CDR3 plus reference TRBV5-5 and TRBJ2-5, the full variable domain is DAGVTQSPTHLIKTRGQQVTLRCSPISGHKSVSWYQQVLGQGPQFIFQYYEKEERGRGNFPDRFSARQFPNYSSELNVNALLLGDSALYLCASSRGDGYQETQYFGPGTRLLVL.

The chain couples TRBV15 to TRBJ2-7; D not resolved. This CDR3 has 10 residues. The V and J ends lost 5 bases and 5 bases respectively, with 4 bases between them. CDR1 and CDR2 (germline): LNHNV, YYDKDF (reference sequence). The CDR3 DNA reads TGTGCCACCAGCGAGCACGAGCAGTACTTC. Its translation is CATSEHEQYF.

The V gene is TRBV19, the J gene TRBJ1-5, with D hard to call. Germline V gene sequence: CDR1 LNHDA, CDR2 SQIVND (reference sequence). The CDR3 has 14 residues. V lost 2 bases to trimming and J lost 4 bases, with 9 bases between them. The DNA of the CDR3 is TGTGCCAGTAGTATAAGCAGGAGGAATCAGCCCCAGCATTTT. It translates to CASSISRRNQPQHF.

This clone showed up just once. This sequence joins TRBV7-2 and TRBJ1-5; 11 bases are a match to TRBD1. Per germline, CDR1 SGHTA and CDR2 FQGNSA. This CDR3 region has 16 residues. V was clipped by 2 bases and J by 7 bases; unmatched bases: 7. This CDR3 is CASSLLGQGAGQPQHF. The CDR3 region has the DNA TGTGCCAGCAGCTTACTCGGACAGGGGGCCGGACAGCCCCAGCATTTT.

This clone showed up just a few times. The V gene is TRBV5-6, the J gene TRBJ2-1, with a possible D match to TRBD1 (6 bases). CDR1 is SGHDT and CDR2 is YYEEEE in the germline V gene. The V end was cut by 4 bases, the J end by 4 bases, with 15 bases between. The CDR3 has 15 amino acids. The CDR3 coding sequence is TGTGCCAGCAGCAGGACAGAGGGGGTTTACAATGAGCAGTTCTTC. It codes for CASSRTEGVYNEQFF.

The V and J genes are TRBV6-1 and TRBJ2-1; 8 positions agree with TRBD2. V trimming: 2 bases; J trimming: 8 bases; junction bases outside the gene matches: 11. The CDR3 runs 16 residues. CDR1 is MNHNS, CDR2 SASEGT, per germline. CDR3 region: CASSERTGGPSHEQFF. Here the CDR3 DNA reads TGTGCCAGCAGTGAAAGGACGGGAGGGCCGTCCCATGAGCAGTTCTTC.

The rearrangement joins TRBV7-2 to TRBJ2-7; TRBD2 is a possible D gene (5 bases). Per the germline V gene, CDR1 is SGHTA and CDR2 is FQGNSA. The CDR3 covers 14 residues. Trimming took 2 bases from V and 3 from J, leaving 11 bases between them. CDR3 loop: CASSLWASSYEQYF. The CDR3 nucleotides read TGTGCCAGCAGCTTATGGGCTAGCAGCTACGAGCAGTACTTC.

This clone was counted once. The CDR3, as DNA: TGTGCCAGCAGCCAACCAAAAAATGAAAAACTGTTTTTT. Translation: CASSQPKNEKLFF. The chain is built from TRBV4-2 and TRBJ1-4; the D is unclear. V was clipped by 2 bases and J by 5 bases, with 6 bases between them. CDR3 length equals 13 residues. In germline, CDR1 is LGHNA, CDR2 YNFKEQ.

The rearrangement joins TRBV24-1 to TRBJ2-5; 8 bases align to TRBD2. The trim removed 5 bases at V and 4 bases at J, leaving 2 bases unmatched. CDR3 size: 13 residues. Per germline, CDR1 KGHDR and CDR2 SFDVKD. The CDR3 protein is CATSGLAGETQYF. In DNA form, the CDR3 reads TGTGCCACCAGTGGGCTAGCGGGAGAGACCCAGTACTTC.

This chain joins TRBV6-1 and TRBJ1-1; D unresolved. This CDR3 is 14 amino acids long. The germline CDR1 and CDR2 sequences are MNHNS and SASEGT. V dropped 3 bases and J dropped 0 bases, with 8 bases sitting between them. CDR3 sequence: CASSDPRVNTEAFF. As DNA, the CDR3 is TGTGCCAGCAGTGATCCACGGGTGAACACTGAAGCTTTCTTT.

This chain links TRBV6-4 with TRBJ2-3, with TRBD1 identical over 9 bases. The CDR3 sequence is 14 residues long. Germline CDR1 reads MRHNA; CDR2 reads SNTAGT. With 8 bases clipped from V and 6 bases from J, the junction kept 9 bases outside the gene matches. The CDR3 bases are TGTGCCAGCGCCACGACAGGGGGGATTGATACGCAGTATTTT. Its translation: CASATTGGIDTQYF.

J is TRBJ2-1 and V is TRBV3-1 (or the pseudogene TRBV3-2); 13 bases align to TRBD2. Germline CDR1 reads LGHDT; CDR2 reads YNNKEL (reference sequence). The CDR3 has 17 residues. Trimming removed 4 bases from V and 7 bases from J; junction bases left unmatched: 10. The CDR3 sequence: CASSPILAGGPRNEQFF. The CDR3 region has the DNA TGTGCCAGCAGCCCCATACTAGCGGGAGGGCCAAGGAATGAGCAGTTCTTC.

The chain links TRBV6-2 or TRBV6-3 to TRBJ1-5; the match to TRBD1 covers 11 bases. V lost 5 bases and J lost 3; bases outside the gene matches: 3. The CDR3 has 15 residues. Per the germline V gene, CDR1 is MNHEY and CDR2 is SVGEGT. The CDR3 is CASSRDRGFNQPQHF. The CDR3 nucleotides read TGTGCCAGCAGTCGGGACAGGGGGTTCAATCAGCCCCAGCATTTT.

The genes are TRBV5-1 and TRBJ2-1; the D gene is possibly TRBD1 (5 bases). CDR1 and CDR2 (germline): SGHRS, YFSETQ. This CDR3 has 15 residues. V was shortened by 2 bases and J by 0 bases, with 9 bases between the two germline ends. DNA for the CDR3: TGCGCCAGCAGCTTCGGACACGGCTCCTACAATGAGCAGTTCTTC. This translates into CASSFGHGSYNEQFF.

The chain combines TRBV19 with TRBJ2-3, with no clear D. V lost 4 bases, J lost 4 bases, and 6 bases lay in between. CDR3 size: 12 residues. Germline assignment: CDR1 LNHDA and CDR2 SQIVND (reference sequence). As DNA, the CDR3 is TGTGCCAGTAGTACACACCCAGATACGCAGTATTTT. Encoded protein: CASSTHPDTQYF. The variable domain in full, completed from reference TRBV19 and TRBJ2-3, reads DGGITQSPKYLFRKEGQNVTLSCEQNLNHDAMYWYRQDPGQGLRLIYYSQIVNDFQKGDIAEGYSVSREKKESFPLTVTSAQKNPTAFYLCASSTHPDTQYFGPGTRLTVL.

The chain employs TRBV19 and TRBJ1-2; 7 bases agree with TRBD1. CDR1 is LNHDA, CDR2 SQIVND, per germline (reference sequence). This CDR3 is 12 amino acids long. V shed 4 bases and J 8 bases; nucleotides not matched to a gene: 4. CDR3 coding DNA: TGTGCCAGTAGTACCCGACAGGGCGGCTACACCTTC. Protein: CASSTRQGGYTF.

The CDR3 here is CASSPALAGGASQYF. CDR3 in DNA: TGTGCCAGCAGCCCCGCCCTAGCGGGGGGGGCGTCCCAGTACTTC. The V gene is TRBV7-7, the J gene TRBJ2-5; TRBD2 aligns across 12 bases. Losses at the gene ends were 5 bases for V and 9 bases for J; bases not matched to a gene: 10. The CDR3 runs to 15 residues. Germline V CDR1 and CDR2: SSHAT, FNYEAQ (reference sequence).

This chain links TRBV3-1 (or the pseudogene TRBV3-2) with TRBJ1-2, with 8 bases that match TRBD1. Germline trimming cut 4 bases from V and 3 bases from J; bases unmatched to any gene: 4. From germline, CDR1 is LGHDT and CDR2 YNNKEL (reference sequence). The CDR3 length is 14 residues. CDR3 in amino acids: CASSPGQDYYGYTF. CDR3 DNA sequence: TGTGCCAGCAGCCCGGGACAGGATTACTATGGCTACACCTTC.

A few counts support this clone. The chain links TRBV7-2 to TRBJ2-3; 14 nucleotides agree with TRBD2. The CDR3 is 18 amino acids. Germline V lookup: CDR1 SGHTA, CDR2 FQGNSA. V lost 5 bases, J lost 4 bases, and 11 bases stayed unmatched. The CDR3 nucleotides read TGTGCCAGCAGCAGAAGGGGTGGGACTAGCGGGAGACCAGATACGCAGTATTTT. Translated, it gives CASSRRGGTSGRPDTQYF. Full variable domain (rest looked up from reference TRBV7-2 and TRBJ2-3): GAGVSQSPSNKVTEKGKDVELRCDPISGHTALYWYRQSLGQGLEFLIYFQGNSAPDKSGLPSDRFSAERTGGSVSTLTIQRTQQEDSAVYLCASSRRGGTSGRPDTQYFGPGTRLTVL.

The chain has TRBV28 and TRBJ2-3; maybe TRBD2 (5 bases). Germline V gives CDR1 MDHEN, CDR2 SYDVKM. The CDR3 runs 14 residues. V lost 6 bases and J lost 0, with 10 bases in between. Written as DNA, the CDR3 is TGTGCCAGCAGGTCGAGCGGAAGCACAGATACGCAGTATTTT. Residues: CASRSSGSTDTQYF. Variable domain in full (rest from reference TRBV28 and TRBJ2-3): DVKVTQSSRYLVKRTGEKVFLECVQDMDHENMFWYRQDPGLGLRLIYFSYDVKMKEKGDIPEGYSVSREKKERFSLILESASTNQTSMYLCASRSSGSTDTQYFGPGTRLTVL.

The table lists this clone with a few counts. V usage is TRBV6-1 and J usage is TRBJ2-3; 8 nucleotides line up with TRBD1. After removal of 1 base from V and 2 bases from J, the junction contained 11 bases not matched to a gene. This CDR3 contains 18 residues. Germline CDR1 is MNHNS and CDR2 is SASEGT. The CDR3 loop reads CASSEDTGTGVSTDTQYF. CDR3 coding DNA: TGTGCCAGCAGTGAAGACACCGGGACAGGCGTATCCACAGATACGCAGTATTTT.

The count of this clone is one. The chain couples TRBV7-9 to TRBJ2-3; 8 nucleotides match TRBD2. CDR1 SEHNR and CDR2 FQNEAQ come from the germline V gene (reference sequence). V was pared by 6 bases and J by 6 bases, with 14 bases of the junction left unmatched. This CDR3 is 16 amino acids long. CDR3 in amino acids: CASRRSSGTRADTQYF. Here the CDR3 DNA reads TGTGCCAGCAGACGGAGTAGCGGGACCCGGGCGGATACGCAGTATTTT. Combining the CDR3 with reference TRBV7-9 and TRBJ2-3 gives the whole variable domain DTGVSQNPRHKITKRGQNVTFRCDPISEHNRLYWYRQTLGQGPEFLTYFQNEAQLEKSRLLSDRFSAERPKGSFSTLEIQRTEQGDSAMYLCASRRSSGTRADTQYFGPGTRLTVL.

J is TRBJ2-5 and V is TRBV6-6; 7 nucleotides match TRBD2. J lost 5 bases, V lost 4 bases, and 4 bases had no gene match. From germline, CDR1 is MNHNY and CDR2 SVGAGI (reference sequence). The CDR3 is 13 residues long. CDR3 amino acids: CASSSGGYETQYF. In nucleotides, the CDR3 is TGTGCCAGCAGTTCCGGGGGGTACGAGACCCAGTACTTC.

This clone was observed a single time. CDR3 amino acids: CASSSQLDVGTDTQYF. The CDR3 DNA reads TGTGCCAGCAGCTCTCAACTAGATGTGGGCACAGATACGCAGTATTTT. The chain links TRBV7-9 to TRBJ2-3; D is perhaps TRBD2 (5 bases). The CDR3 consists of 16 residues. Deletions cut 4 bases from V and 1 base from J, with 15 bases between. CDR1 and CDR2 from the germline V gene are SEHNR and FQNEAQ (reference sequence).

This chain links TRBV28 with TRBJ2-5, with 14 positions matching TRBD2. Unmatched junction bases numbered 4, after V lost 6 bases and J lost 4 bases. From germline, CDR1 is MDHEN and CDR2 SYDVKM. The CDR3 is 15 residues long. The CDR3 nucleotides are TGTGCCAGCAGCCCCGGACTAGCGGGAGGAGAGACCCAGTACTTC. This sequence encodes CASSPGLAGGETQYF.

This CDR3 reads CASSPGAGGSNEQFF. CDR3 bases: TGTGCCAGCTCACCAGGAGCGGGGGGTAGTAATGAGCAGTTCTTC. The rearrangement links TRBV18 to TRBJ2-1; 9 bases are shared with TRBD2. The CDR3 is 15 residues long. The germline V gene has CDR1 KGHSH and CDR2 LQKENI. V was pared by 2 bases and J by 7 bases, with 6 bases of the junction left unmatched.

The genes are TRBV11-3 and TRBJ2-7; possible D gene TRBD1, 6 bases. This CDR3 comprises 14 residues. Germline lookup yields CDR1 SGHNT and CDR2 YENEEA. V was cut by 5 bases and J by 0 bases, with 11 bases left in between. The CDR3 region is CASSRGQNSYEQYF. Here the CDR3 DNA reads TGTGCCAGCAGCCGTGGACAGAACTCCTACGAGCAGTACTTC.

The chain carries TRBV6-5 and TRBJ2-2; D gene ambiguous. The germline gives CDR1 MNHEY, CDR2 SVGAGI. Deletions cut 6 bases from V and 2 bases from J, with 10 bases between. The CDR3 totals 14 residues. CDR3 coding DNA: TGTGCCAGCAGGACTGACGTAAACACCGGGGAGCTGTTTTTT. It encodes CASRTDVNTGELFF.